A single sample is the source of the 26 T cell receptor beta chains below, sequenced in a study of T cell repertoires in cytomegalovirus infection. These receptors have no known antigen. Each CDR3 protein is one row after TCRdb ran MiXCR on the reads. Here the sample spans 900,000 to 950,000 distinct CDR3 sequences, more than 25% being singletons. The sample consisted of cultured CD8+ T cells from PBMCs, taken from culture after CMV antigen stimulation. The receptors were sampled from a human donor in good health (CMV status not recorded). Some clones in this sample may be carry-over from other donors' samples.

The chain uses TRBV29-1 and TRBJ2-5; D uncertain. The V and J ends lost 6 bases and 0 bases respectively, with 11 bases between them. The CDR3 extends over 13 amino acids. The germline V gene has CDR1 SQVTM and CDR2 ANQGSEA. The CDR3 coding sequence is TGCAGCGTGGAATCAGAGAACCAAGAGACCCAGTACTTC. This translates into CSVESENQETQYF.

The chain has TRBV28 and TRBJ2-3; 8 bases map to TRBD2. The length of the CDR3 is 16 residues. CDR1 and CDR2 from the germline V gene are MDHEN and SYDVKM. With 6 bases clipped from V and 5 bases from J, the junction kept 13 bases outside the gene matches. The CDR3 sequence is CASRKAGGGARDTQYF. The CDR3 DNA sequence: TGTGCCAGCAGGAAGGCCGGGGGGGGGGCCAGAGATACGCAGTATTTT. The full variable domain, its missing parts supplied by reference TRBV28 and TRBJ2-3, is DVKVTQSSRYLVKRTGEKVFLECVQDMDHENMFWYRQDPGLGLRLIYFSYDVKMKEKGDIPEGYSVSREKKERFSLILESASTNQTSMYLCASRKAGGGARDTQYFGPGTRLTVL.

The gene calls are TRBV7-8 and TRBJ1-2; 11 bases align to TRBD1. This CDR3 contains 16 residues. V dropped 0 bases and J dropped 4; count of bases not matched to a gene: 4. Germline values: CDR1 SGHVS, CDR2 FQNEAQ. In DNA form, the CDR3 reads TGTGCCAGCAGCTTAGCAGGGACAGGGGGACCCTATGGCTACACCTTC. It translates to CASSLAGTGGPYGYTF.

V is TRBV4-1 and J is TRBJ2-3; no reliable D call. CDR1 is MGHRA and CDR2 is YSYEKL in the germline V gene. This CDR3 spans 15 amino acids. Trimming took 0 bases from V and 0 from J, leaving 7 bases between them. This chain's CDR3 is CASSQETTSTDTQYF. Written as DNA, the CDR3 is TGCGCCAGCAGCCAAGAGACCACAAGCACAGATACGCAGTATTTT.

In this sample, this clonotype turned up many times. V usage is TRBV7-6 and J usage is TRBJ2-3; D might be TRBD2 (6 bases). CDR1 and CDR2 (germline): SGHVS, FNYEAQ. Trimming took off 6 bases at V and 0 bases at J, with 13 bases between the two ends. The CDR3 length is 15 residues. The CDR3 DNA is TGTGCCAGCAGAAGGACGAGCGGGAGCACAGATACGCAGTATTTT. It yields the protein CASRRTSGSTDTQYF.

V usage is TRBV28 and J usage is TRBJ2-5; 7 nucleotides match TRBD2. This CDR3 has 15 amino acids. Germline assignment: CDR1 MDHEN and CDR2 SYDVKM. Trimming cost V 3 bases and J 1 base; bases outside gene matches: 5. The CDR3 protein is CASSLGGVLQETQYF. In DNA form, the CDR3 reads TGTGCCAGCAGTTTGGGGGGGGTCCTCCAAGAGACCCAGTACTTC.

This clonotype has just a few counts. The chain is built from TRBV5-6 and TRBJ1-2; 9 bases line up with TRBD1. Unmatched junction bases numbered 19, after V lost 1 base and J lost 3 bases. This CDR3 has 20 amino acids. The germline V gene encodes CDR1 SGHDT and CDR2 YYEEEE. CDR3 sequence: CASSLIGRVPQGAIYYGYTF. The CDR3 nucleotides are TGTGCCAGCAGCTTGATAGGAAGGGTGCCACAGGGGGCCATTTACTATGGCTACACCTTC.

This clonotype showed up just once. The rearrangement joins TRBV12-3 or TRBV12-4 to TRBJ2-6; D may be TRBD1 (5 bases). The CDR3 is 18 residues long. V was trimmed by 5 bases and J by 0 bases, leaving 17 bases between them. This CDR3 is CASSDQGNLFSGANVLTF. The CDR3 DNA is TGTGCCAGCAGTGACCAGGGCAACCTTTTCTCTGGGGCCAACGTCCTGACTTTC.

The chain has TRBV27 and TRBJ2-7, with D possibly TRBD1 on 5 matching bases. The CDR3 is made up of 14 amino acids. Germline V gives CDR1 MNHEY, CDR2 SMNVEV (reference sequence). Trimming removed 4 bases at V and 2 bases at J, with 12 bases between. The CDR3 reads CASSWTPDTYEQYF. CDR3 DNA sequence: TGTGCCAGCAGTTGGACACCCGACACCTACGAGCAGTACTTC.

In this sample, this clonotype turned up a few times. This chain links TRBV15 with TRBJ1-5, with TRBD1 identical over 7 bases. V trimming: 3 bases; J trimming: 3 bases; junction bases outside the gene matches: 8. Germline V gene data show CDR1 as LNHNV and CDR2 as YYDKDF (reference sequence). The CDR3 length is 16 residues. The CDR3, as DNA: TGTGCCACCAGCAGGACTTACGACAGGGACAATCAGCCCCAGCATTTT. Translating gives CATSRTYDRDNQPQHF.

This chain connects TRBV2 to TRBJ2-1, with D hard to call. CDR1 and CDR2 (germline): SNHLY, FYNNEI. This CDR3 has 8 residues. The CDR3 coding sequence is TGTGGTGGGAATGAGCAGTTCTTC. Translating it yields CGGNEQFF. Combining the CDR3 with reference TRBV2 and TRBJ2-1 gives the whole variable domain EPEVTQTPSHQVTQMGQEVILRCVPISNHLYFYWYRQILGQKVEFLVSFYNNEISEKSEIFDDQFSVERPDGSNFTLKIRSTKLEDSAMYFCGGNEQFFGPGTRLTVL.

There are many counts of this clonotype. J is TRBJ1-2 and V is TRBV7-2, with TRBD1 matching 7 bases. Germline V gene sequence: CDR1 SGHTA, CDR2 FQGNSA. J gave up 4 bases and V 1 base, and 3 bases lay outside the gene matches. The CDR3 extends over 14 amino acids. For the CDR3, the DNA is TGTGCCAGCAGCTTAGACCCAGGGGGCTATGGCTACACCTTC. Encoded protein: CASSLDPGGYGYTF.

At least ten counts were recorded for this clonotype. The chain is built from TRBV7-8 and TRBJ2-7; D remains ambiguous. Germline V gives CDR1 SGHVS, CDR2 FQNEAQ. This CDR3 has 13 amino acids. Trimming left V 5 bases short and J 2 bases short, with 10 bases between. DNA for the CDR3: TGTGCCAGCAGCCCGGACCTCGCCTACGAGCAGTACGTC. It yields the protein CASSPDLAYEQYV.

This clonotype was detected only a few times. The gene calls are TRBV6-5 and TRBJ2-5, with 7 bases that match TRBD1. The CDR3 loop spans 17 amino acids. Germline CDR1 reads MNHEY; CDR2 reads SVGAGI. V shed 0 bases and J 3 bases; nucleotides not matched to a gene: 10. The CDR3, as DNA: TGTGCCAGCAGTTACTCGATGGATTGGGACAGCAAAGAGACCCAGTACTTC. Translation gives CASSYSMDWDSKETQYF.

This clonotype was detected ten times or more. This chain connects TRBV6-1 to TRBJ2-6; TRBD1 aligns across 9 bases. V shed 6 bases and J 2 bases; nucleotides not matched to a gene: 11. The CDR3 spans 18 residues. Germline V gene lookup returns CDR1 MNHNS and CDR2 SASEGT. CDR3 coding DNA: TGTGCCAGCAGGGACCGGGACAGGGTGTATACTGGGGCCAACGTCCTGACTTTC. Translated, it gives CASRDRDRVYTGANVLTF.

This clonotype was recorded many times. This chain joins TRBV5-8 and TRBJ2-1; D ambiguous. The CDR3 runs to 12 residues. The ends were cut back, 2 bases at V and 4 bases at J, with 4 bases in the middle. The V gene's germline CDR1 is SGHTS and CDR2 YDEGEE. CDR3 bases: TGTGCCAGCAGCTTCTGGTACAATGAGCAGTTCTTC. It specifies CASSFWYNEQFF.

In its sample, this clonotype was seen many times. The chain couples TRBV7-9 to TRBJ2-7; D ambiguous. The CDR3 is 14 residues long. The germline V and J ends were trimmed by 0 bases and 1 base, with 7 bases remaining between them. The germline V gene has CDR1 SEHNR and CDR2 FQNEAQ (reference sequence). The CDR3 here is CASSLAAESYEQYV. The DNA of the CDR3 is TGTGCCAGCAGCTTAGCTGCAGAATCCTACGAGCAGTACGTC.

V is TRBV2 and J is TRBJ1-1; D might be TRBD1 (5 bases). The germline V and J ends were trimmed by 7 bases and 3 bases, with 27 bases remaining between them. This CDR3 comprises 18 residues. Per germline, CDR1 SNHLY and CDR2 FYNNEI. The CDR3 protein is CASTGSLGGNGGDTEAFF. The CDR3 coding sequence is TGTGCCAGCACCGGGTCGCTGGGGGGTAACGGGGGGGACACTGAAGCTTTCTTT.

The chain uses TRBV6-5 and TRBJ2-1; D remains unclear. This CDR3 contains 11 residues. CDR1 is MNHEY, CDR2 SVGAGI, per germline. V was cut by 8 bases and J by 9 bases, with 11 bases left in between. The CDR3 protein is CASGRGSEQFF. In DNA form, the CDR3 reads TGTGCCAGCGGACGAGGAAGTGAGCAGTTCTTC.

Turning to this clonotype: A much larger clone is a single base away; this may be a read error. V and J are TRBV6-8 and TRBJ1-1; maybe TRBD1 (5 bases). Germline V gene lookup returns CDR1 MNHGY and CDR2 SAAAGT. The ends were cut back, 10 bases at V and 0 bases at J, with 33 bases in the middle. The CDR3 is made up of 20 amino acids. CDR3 coding DNA: TGTGCCAACATGCGTCGGACATTGTTATATTCCGAAGCTATGAACACTGAAGCTTTCTTT. This gives the protein CANMRRTLLYSEAMNTEAFF.

There are a few counts of this clonotype. The chain employs TRBV7-6 and TRBJ2-1; D remains unclear. V was pared by 5 bases and J by 6 bases, with 11 bases between. The length of the CDR3 is 13 residues. CDR1 is SGHVS and CDR2 is FNYEAQ in the germline V gene. Here the CDR3 DNA reads TGTGCCAGCAGCCCCATAAAGAGCAATGAGCAGTTCTTC. Translating it yields CASSPIKSNEQFF.

This rearrangement joins TRBV7-9 to TRBJ1-2; the D gene is possibly TRBD1 (6 bases). The CDR3 length is 15 residues. Per the germline V gene, CDR1 is SEHNR and CDR2 is FQNEAQ (reference sequence). Trimming removed 0 bases at V and 7 bases at J, with 15 bases between. As DNA, the CDR3 is TGTGCCAGCAGCTTAGCGGGGGCGGATAATGGTGGCTACACCTTC. Translating it yields CASSLAGADNGGYTF.

This rearrangement joins TRBV20-1 to TRBJ1-2; D is unresolved. Germline V CDR1 and CDR2: DFQATT, SNEGSKA (reference sequence). The CDR3 has 18 amino acids. V was cut by 0 bases and J by 0 bases, with 20 bases left in between. CDR3 bases: TGCAGTGCTAGAGATTCATGGTTGGGGTTAATAGCTAACTATGGCTACACCTTC. This gives the protein CSARDSWLGLIANYGYTF.

This clonotype was counted a single time. The chain has TRBV29-1 and TRBJ2-3, with D unclear. CDR3 length: 14 residues. V lost 1 base to trimming and J lost 2 bases, with 10 bases between them. Germline V gene sequence: CDR1 SQVTM, CDR2 ANQGSEA. The DNA of the CDR3 is TGCAGCGTTGAAGGGGGTTCACCCACAGATACGCAGTATTTT. Translated, it gives CSVEGGSPTDTQYF.

The rearrangement joins TRBV24-1 to TRBJ1-2; maybe TRBD1 (6 bases). Germline assignment: CDR1 KGHDR and CDR2 SFDVKD. V dropped 7 bases and J dropped 1 base, with 15 bases sitting between them. CDR3 size: 15 residues. The CDR3 sequence: CATRATDRLNYGYTF. CDR3 sequence (DNA): TGTGCCACCAGGGCGACGGACAGACTTAACTATGGCTACACCTTC.

This clonotype was counted only a few times. V is TRBV4-2 and J is TRBJ1-2; the D gene is possibly TRBD1 (5 bases). Trimming stripped 0 bases from V and 8 bases from J, with 13 bases between. Germline CDR1 LGHNA, CDR2 YNFKEQ. This CDR3 has 14 amino acids. In nucleotides, the CDR3 is TGTGCCAGCAGCCAAGATGGAGGGGCGCAGGGCTACACCTTC. Its translation is CASSQDGGAQGYTF.